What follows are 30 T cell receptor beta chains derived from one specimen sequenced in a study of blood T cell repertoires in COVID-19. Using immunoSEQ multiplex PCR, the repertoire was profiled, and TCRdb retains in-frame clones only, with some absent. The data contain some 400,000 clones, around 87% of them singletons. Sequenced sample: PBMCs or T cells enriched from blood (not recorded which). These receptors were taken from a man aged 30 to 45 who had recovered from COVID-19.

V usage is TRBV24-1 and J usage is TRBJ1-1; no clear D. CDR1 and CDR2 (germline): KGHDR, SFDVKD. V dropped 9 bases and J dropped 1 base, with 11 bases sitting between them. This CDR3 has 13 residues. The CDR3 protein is CATGNARNTEAFF. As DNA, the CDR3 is TGTGCCACCGGTAATGCCAGGAACACTGAAGCTTTCTTT.

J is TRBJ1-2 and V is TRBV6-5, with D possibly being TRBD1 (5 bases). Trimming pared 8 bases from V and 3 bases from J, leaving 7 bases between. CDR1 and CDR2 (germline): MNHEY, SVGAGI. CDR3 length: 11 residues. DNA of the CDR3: TGTGCCAGCGGGGCCTACTATGGCTACACCTTC. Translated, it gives CASGAYYGYTF.

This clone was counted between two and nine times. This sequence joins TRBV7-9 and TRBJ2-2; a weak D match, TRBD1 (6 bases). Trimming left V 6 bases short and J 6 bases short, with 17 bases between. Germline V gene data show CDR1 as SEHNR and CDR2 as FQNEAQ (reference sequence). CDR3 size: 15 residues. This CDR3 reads CASRQTDRIAGELFF. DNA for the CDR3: TGTGCCAGCAGACAGACTGACAGGATCGCCGGGGAGCTGTTTTTT.

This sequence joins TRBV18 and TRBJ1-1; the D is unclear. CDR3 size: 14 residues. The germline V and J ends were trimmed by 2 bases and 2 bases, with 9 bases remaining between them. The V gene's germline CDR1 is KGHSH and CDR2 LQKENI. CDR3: CASSPLQPNTEAFF. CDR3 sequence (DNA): TGTGCCAGCTCACCATTACAGCCTAACACTGAAGCTTTCTTT.

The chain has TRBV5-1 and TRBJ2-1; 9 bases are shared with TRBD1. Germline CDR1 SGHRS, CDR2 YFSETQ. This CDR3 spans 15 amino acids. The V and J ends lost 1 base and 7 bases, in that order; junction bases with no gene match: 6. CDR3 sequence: CASSLLQGAGNEQFF. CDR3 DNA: TGCGCCAGCAGCTTGTTACAGGGGGCGGGGAATGAGCAGTTCTTC.

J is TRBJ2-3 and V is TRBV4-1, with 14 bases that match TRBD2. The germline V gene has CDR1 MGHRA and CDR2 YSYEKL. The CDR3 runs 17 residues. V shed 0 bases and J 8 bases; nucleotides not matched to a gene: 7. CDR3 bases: TGCGCCAGCAGCCAAGATCAAGAGACTAGCGGGGGGGGTACGCAGTATTTT. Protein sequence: CASSQDQETSGGGTQYF.

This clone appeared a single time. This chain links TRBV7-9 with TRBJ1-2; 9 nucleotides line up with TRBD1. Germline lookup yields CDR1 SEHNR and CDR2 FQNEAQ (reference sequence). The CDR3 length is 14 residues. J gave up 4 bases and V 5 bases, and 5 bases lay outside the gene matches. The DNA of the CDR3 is TGTGCCAGCAGCGAACCGGGACAGGGCTATGGCTACACCTTC. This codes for CASSEPGQGYGYTF.

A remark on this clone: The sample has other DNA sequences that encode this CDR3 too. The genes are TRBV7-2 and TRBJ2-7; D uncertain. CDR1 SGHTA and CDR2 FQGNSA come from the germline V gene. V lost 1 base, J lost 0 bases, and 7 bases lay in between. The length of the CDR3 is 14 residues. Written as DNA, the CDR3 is TGTGCCAGCAGCTTAGTGGCGGACTCCTACGAGCAGTACTTC. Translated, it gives CASSLVADSYEQYF.

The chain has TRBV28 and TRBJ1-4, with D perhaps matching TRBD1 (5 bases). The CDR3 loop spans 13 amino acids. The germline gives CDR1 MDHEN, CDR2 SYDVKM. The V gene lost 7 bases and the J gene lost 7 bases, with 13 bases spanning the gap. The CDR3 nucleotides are TGTGCCAGCATGTGGGGTCAGGGTGAAAAACTGTTTTTT. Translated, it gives CASMWGQGEKLFF.

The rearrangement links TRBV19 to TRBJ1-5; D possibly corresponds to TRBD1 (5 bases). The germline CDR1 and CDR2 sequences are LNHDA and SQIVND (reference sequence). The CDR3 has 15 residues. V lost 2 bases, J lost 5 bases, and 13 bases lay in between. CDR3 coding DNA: TGTGCCAGTAGTATATCGGGGGACGGGTATCAGCCCCAGCATTTT. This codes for CASSISGDGYQPQHF.

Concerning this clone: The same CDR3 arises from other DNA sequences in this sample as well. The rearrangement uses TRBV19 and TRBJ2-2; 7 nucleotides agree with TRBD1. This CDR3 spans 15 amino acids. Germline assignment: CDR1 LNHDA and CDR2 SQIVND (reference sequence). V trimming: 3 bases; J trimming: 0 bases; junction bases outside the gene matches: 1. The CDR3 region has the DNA TGTGCCAGTAGTATCCAGGGGGCGAACACCGGGGAGCTGTTTTTT. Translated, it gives CASSIQGANTGELFF.

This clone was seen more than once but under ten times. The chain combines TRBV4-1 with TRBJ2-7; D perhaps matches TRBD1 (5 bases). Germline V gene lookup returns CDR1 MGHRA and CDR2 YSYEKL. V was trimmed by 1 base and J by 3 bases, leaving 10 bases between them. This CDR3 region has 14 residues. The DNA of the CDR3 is TGCGCCAGCAGCCAAGTACAGGAATACTACGAGCAGTACTTC. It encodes CASSQVQEYYEQYF.

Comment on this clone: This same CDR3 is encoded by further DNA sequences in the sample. Here the CDR3 DNA reads TGTGCCAGCTCGCTACAGGGCTCCGGAAACACCATATATTTT. As protein: CASSLQGSGNTIYF. The chain has TRBV18 and TRBJ1-3; TRBD1 is a possible D gene (6 bases). Germline CDR1 and CDR2: KGHSH and LQKENI. The V and J ends lost 6 bases and 4 bases respectively, with 13 bases between them. The length of the CDR3 is 14 residues.

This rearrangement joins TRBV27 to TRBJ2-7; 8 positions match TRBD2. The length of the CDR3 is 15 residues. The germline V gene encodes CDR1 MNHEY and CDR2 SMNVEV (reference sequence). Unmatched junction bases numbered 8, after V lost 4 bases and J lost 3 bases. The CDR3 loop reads CASSSGGVLFYEQYF. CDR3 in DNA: TGTGCCAGCAGTTCCGGGGGGGTGCTCTTCTACGAGCAGTACTTC.

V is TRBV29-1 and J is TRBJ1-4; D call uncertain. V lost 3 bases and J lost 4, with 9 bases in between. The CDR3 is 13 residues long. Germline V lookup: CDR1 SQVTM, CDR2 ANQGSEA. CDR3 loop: CSVERESNEKLFF. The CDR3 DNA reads TGCAGCGTTGAGAGAGAGAGTAATGAAAAACTGTTTTTT.

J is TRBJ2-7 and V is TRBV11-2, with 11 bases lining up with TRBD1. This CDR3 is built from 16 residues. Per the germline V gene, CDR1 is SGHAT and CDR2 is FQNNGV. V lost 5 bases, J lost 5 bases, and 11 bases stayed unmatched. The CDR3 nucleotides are TGTGCCAGCAGCGCCGGACAGGGGGCGGCTTGGGACGAGCAGTACTTC. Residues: CASSAGQGAAWDEQYF.

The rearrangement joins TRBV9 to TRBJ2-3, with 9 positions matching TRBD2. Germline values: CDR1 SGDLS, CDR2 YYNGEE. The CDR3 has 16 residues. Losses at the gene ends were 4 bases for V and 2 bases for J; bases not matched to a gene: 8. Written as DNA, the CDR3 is TGTGCCAGCAGCCTTTTGAGCGGGGGGTACACAGATACGCAGTATTTT. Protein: CASSLLSGGYTDTQYF.

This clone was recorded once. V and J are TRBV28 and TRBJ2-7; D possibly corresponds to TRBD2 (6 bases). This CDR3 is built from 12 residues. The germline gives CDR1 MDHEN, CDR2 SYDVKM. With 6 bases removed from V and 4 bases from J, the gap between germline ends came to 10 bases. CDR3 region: CASSWGVYEQYF. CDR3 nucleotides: TGTGCCAGCAGCTGGGGGGTGTACGAGCAGTACTTC. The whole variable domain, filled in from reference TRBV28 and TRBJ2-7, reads DVKVTQSSRYLVKRTGEKVFLECVQDMDHENMFWYRQDPGLGLRLIYFSYDVKMKEKGDIPEGYSVSREKKERFSLILESASTNQTSMYLCASSWGVYEQYFGPGTRLTVT.

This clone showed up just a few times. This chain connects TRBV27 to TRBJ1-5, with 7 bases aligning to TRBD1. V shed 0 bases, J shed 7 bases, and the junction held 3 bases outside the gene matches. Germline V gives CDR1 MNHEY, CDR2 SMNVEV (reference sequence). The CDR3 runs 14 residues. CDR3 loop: CASSLSRQGQPQHF. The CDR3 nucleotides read TGTGCCAGCAGTTTATCCAGACAGGGACAGCCCCAGCATTTT.

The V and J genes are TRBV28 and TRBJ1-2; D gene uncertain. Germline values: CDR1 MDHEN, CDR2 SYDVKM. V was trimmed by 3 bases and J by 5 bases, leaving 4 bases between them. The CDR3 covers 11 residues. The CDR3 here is CASSFQYGYTF. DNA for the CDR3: TGTGCCAGCAGTTTTCAGTATGGCTACACCTTC.

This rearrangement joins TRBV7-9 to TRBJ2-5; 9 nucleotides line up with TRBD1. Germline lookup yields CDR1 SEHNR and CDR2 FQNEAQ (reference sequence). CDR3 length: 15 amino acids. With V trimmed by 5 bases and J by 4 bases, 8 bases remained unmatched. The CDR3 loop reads CASSLGDRERETQYF. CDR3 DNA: TGTGCCAGCAGCCTGGGGGACAGGGAGAGAGAGACCCAGTACTTC.

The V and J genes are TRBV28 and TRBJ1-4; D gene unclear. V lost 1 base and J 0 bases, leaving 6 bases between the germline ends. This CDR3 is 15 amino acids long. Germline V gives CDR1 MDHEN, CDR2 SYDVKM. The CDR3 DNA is TGTGCCAGCAGTTTATTCGGAGCAACTAATGAAAAACTGTTTTTT. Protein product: CASSLFGATNEKLFF.

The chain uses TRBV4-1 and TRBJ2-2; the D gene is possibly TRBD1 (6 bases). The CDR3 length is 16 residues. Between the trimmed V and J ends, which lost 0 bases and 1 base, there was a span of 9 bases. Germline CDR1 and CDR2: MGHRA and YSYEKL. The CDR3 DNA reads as TGCGCCAGCAGCCAAGAGGGGGCCGGGAACACCGGGGAGCTGTTTTTT. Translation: CASSQEGAGNTGELFF.

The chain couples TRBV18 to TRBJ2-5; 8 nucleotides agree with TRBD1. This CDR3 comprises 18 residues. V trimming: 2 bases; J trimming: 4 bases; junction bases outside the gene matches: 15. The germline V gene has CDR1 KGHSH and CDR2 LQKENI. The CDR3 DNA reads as TGTGCCAGCTCACCAAATCTCGGACAGGGTTTACTTGGAGAGACCCAGTACTTC. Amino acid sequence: CASSPNLGQGLLGETQYF.

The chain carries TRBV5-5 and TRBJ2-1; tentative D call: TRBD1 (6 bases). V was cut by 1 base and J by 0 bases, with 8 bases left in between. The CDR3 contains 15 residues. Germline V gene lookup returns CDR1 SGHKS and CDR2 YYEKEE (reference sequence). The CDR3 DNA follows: TGTGCCAGCAGCTTGACAGGGAGCTCCTACAATGAGCAGTTCTTC. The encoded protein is CASSLTGSSYNEQFF. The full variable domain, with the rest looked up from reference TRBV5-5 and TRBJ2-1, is DAGVTQSPTHLIKTRGQQVTLRCSPISGHKSVSWYQQVLGQGPQFIFQYYEKEERGRGNFPDRFSARQFPNYSSELNVNALLLGDSALYLCASSLTGSSYNEQFFGPGTRLTVL.

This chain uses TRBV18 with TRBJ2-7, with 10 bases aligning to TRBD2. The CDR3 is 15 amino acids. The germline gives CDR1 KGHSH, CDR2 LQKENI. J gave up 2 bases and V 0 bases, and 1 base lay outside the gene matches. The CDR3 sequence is CASSPPGLAPYEQYF. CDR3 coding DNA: TGTGCCAGCTCACCACCGGGACTAGCGCCCTACGAGCAGTACTTC. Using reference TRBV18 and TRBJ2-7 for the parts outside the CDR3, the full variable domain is NAGVMQNPRHLVRRRGQEARLRCSPMKGHSHVYWYRQLPEEGLKFMVYLQKENIIDESGMPKERFSAEFPKEGPSILRIQQVVRGDSAAYFCASSPPGLAPYEQYFGPGTRLTVT.

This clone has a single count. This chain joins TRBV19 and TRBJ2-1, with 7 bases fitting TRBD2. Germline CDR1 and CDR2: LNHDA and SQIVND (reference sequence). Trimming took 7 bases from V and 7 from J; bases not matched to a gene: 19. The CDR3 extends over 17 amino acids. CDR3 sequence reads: CASTPGRVPGIWNEQFF. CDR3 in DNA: TGTGCCAGTACCCCAGGGAGGGTACCTGGAATTTGGAATGAGCAGTTCTTC. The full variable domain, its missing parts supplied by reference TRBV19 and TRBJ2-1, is DGGITQSPKYLFRKEGQNVTLSCEQNLNHDAMYWYRQDPGQGLRLIYYSQIVNDFQKGDIAEGYSVSREKKESFPLTVTSAQKNPTAFYLCASTPGRVPGIWNEQFFGPGTRLTVL.

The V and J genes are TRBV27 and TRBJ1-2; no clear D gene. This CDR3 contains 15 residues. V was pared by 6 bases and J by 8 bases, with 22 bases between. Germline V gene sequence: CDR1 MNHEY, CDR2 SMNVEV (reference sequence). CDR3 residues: CASSPQYRSLYGYTF. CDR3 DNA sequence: TGTGCCAGCAGCCCCCAGTACCGATCCCTGTACGGCTACACCTTC.

CDR3 DNA: TGTGCCACCAGCAGAGATGGGGCGGACCCTTTCGAGCAGTACTTC. As protein: CATSRDGADPFEQYF. The rearrangement uses TRBV15 and TRBJ2-7; D might be TRBD1 (5 bases). The V end lost 0 bases, the J end lost 6 bases, and 15 bases lay between the germline ends. Germline values: CDR1 LNHNV, CDR2 YYDKDF (reference sequence). CDR3 length equals 15 residues.

The CDR3 sequence is CASSPGTGDTEAFF. In nucleotides, the CDR3 is TGTGCCAGCAGCCCAGGGACAGGGGACACTGAAGCTTTCTTT. This rearrangement joins TRBV7-6 to TRBJ1-1; TRBD1 matches 10 bases. Germline CDR1 and CDR2: SGHVS and FNYEAQ. The CDR3 runs 14 residues. Unmatched junction bases numbered 3, after V lost 5 bases and J lost 3 bases.